This T cell receptor beta chain was captured in a study of T cells expressing NK-cell markers. CDR3 length equals 15 residues. The germline V gene encodes CDR1 KGHDR and CDR2 SFDVKD. In generating TCR beta cDNA, 5'RACE template switching with UMIs was used. With the 5' RACE reads reprocessed, TCRdb shows one record per CDR3 protein and no DNA. This table holds about 460,000 distinct CDR3 sequences. This TCR came from a woman aged 50 to 60 in good health. The chain combines TRBV24-1 with TRBJ1-2. The sample taken for sequencing was blood T cells: a sorted CD56 or NKG2C T cell subset, CD4+ or CD8+ T cells, or bulk PBMC T cells (not recorded which). The chain's CDR3 is CASRGTAGFGYGYTF.